A selection of T cell receptor beta chains follows, all from one sample in a study of T cells in Graves' hyperthyroidism and ophthalmopathy. MiXCR, run by TCRdb on the multiplex PCR reads, gives a single entry per CDR3 protein. The sample lists about 610,000 distinct CDR3 sequences, 14% to 15% occurring once. Sequenced input: blood. The receptors were gathered from a woman aged 40 to 50 with Graves' ophthalmopathy. CDR3s include the opening cysteine and the closing phenylalanine or tryptophan. Each record gives: J gene, clone size, D gene, V gene, CDR3 protein, CDR3 DNA. The D gene is left open where the match is weak. The listing skips clone size in some rows; elsewhere it reads once, few, many or a size class.

TRBJ1-1	many	TRBD1	TRBV10-2	CASNEAGGGTEAFF	TGCGCCAGCAATGAAGCAGGGGGCGGCACTGAAGCTTTCTTT
TRBJ1-5	NA	NA	TRBV7-2	CASSLSFNQPQHF	TGTGCCAGCAGCTTATCGTTCAATCAGCCCCAGCATTTT
TRBJ2-7	few	TRBD2	TRBV6-2/TRBV6-3	CASSYTGTSYF	TGTGCCAGCAGTTACACCGGGACTAGTTACTTC
TRBJ1-2	few	NA	TRBV29-1	CSVVGAEYGYTF	TGCAGCGTTGTTGGGGCTGAGTATGGCTACACCTTC
TRBJ2-6	many	NA	TRBV6-5	CASSYARGAGANVLTF	TGTGCCAGCAGTTACGCCCGGGGCGCCGGGGCCAACGTCCTGACTTTC
TRBJ2-2	few	TRBD2	TRBV6-1	CASIPIGGTGELFF	TGTGCCAGCATCCCCATCGGGGGGACCGGGGAGCTGTTTTTT
TRBJ1-1	many	NA	TRBV29-1	CSVRPGGTTNTEAFF	TGCAGCGTCCGACCCGGAGGGACAACGAACACTGAAGCTTTCTTT
TRBJ1-1	many	NA	TRBV6-2/TRBV6-3	CASRGRGPNTEAFF	TGTGCCAGCAGAGGGAGGGGTCCGAACACTGAAGCTTTCTTT
TRBJ2-5	many	NA	TRBV11-2	CASSLEPYQETQYF	TGTGCCAGCAGCTTAGAACCGTACCAAGAGACCCAGTACTTC
TRBJ2-7	many	TRBD2	TRBV6-1	CASGRSGVSYEQYF	TGTGCCAGCGGACGCAGCGGGGTCAGCTACGAGCAGTACTTC
TRBJ2-3	few	TRBD2	TRBV28	CASSSSGRTDTQYF	TGTGCCAGCAGTTCTAGCGGGAGAACAGATACGCAGTATTTT
TRBJ1-3	many	NA	TRBV7-6	CASSQRFGEIGNTIYF	TGTGCCAGCAGCCAGCGATTTGGGGAGATAGGAAACACCATATATTTT
TRBJ2-2	many	NA	TRBV19	CASSIETGSTGELFF	TGTGCCAGTAGTATAGAAACAGGGTCCACCGGGGAGCTGTTTTTT
TRBJ1-1	NA	TRBD1	TRBV6-5	CASSSGTGVVTEAFF	TGTGCCAGCAGTTCCGGGACAGGGGTGGTGACTGAAGCTTTCTTT
TRBJ2-2	few	NA	TRBV12-5	CASGVGGAGTGELFF	TGTGCTAGTGGGGTGGGGGGCGCAGGGACCGGGGAGCTGTTTTTT
TRBJ2-7	NA	NA	TRBV11-2	CASSPAGLDVYEQYF	TGTGCCAGCAGTCCGGCAGGGCTAGATGTGTACGAGCAGTACTTC
TRBJ2-7	many	NA	TRBV25-1	CASSDLQANEQYF	TGTGCCAGCAGTGATTTACAGGCCAACGAGCAGTACTTC
TRBJ1-1	many	NA	TRBV24-1	CATSDPGLPEAFF	TGTGCCACCAGTGACCCAGGACTGCCTGAAGCTTTCTTT
TRBJ1-1	NA	NA	TRBV2	CASSKGEGTEAFF	TGTGCCAGCAGTAAAGGGGAAGGGACTGAAGCTTTCTTT
TRBJ2-6	NA	NA	TRBV28	CASFGGSSGANVLTF	TGTGCCAGCTTCGGGGGTTCCTCTGGGGCCAACGTCCTGACTTTC
TRBJ2-7	many	TRBD2	TRBV6-5	CASRSGGYRGTDDEQYF	TGTGCCAGCAGATCGGGGGGATATCGGGGGACCGACGACGAGCAGTACTTC